This T cell receptor (beta chain) was recovered during a study of PD-L1 blockade in urothelial cancer. On the study more broadly: Atezolizumab (1,200 mg intravenously every 3 weeks) began in about 2014 for patients. There were a median of about 150,000 T cells in blood samples. Of approximately 29 patients, fewer than 27 were males with bladder-origin urothelial cancer. Enrolled patients had been treated previously with 0 to 3 chemotherapy regimens.

Sequencing was performed with immunoSEQ multiplex PCR; in TCRdb, only in-frame clones are kept and a portion is missing. This sample yields about 87,000 clones, of which more than 80% are seen a single time; 0.97% belongs to the top ten. Time point: pretreatment peripheral blood. CDR1 is SGHTA, CDR2 FQGTGA, per germline. V gave up 4 bases and J gave up 7 bases; unmatched junction bases: 3. The CDR3 is 14 residues long. This sequence was found in a woman aged 80 or over with urothelial cancer. Sequenced here: PBMCs, sampled around atezolizumab (anti-PD-L1) treatment. The rearrangement links TRBV7-3 to TRBJ2-2, with TRBD1 matching 10 bases. In DNA, the CDR3 is TGTGCCAGCAGCTCCGGGACAGGGGTCGGGGAGCTGTTTTTT. It translates to CASSSGTGVGELFF.